The 24 T cell receptor beta chains reported below all come from one sample, sequenced in a study of long-term antiretroviral therapy in people with HIV. Assay version v3.0 of immunoSEQ was used, and it was run at survey level. Here immunoSEQ multiplex PCR was the method, and the copy in TCRdb shows in-frame clones only, minus some. The data show around 27,000 clones, roughly 88% seen once. The sample was unsorted PBMCs, taken 3 years after starting antiretroviral therapy. These receptors were obtained from a man in his forties or fifties with HIV.

The chain couples TRBV11-3 to TRBJ1-3, with a tentative D call TRBD1 (5 bases). CDR1 is SGHNT, CDR2 YENEEA, per germline. CDR3 length: 16 residues. The V and J ends lost 3 bases and 2 bases respectively, with 14 bases between them. CDR3 sequence (DNA): TGTGCCAGCAGCTTTGGGGCCTCTGGACCTGGAAACACCATATATTTT. Its protein is CASSFGASGPGNTIYF. Drawing the rest from reference TRBV11-3 and TRBJ1-3, the complete variable domain is EAGVVQSPRYKIIEKKQPVAFWCNPISGHNTLYWYLQNLGQGPELLIRYENEEAVDDSQLPKDRFSAERLKGVDSTLKIQPAELGDSAVYLCASSFGASGPGNTIYFGEGSWLTVV.

This chain joins TRBV2 and TRBJ1-5; D might be TRBD1 (5 bases). The CDR3 has 14 amino acids. Germline V gives CDR1 SNHLY, CDR2 FYNNEI. Trimming pared 4 bases from V and 6 bases from J, leaving 13 bases between. CDR3 DNA sequence: TGTGCCAGCAGTGGGGACCGCGGGAGTCAGCCCCAGCATTTT. It translates to CASSGDRGSQPQHF.

This sequence joins TRBV4-1 and TRBJ2-7; D call uncertain. Germline lookup yields CDR1 MGHRA and CDR2 YSYEKL. V dropped 0 bases and J dropped 6 bases, with 9 bases sitting between them. CDR3 length: 13 amino acids. The CDR3 DNA sequence: TGCGCCAGCAGCCAAGATCAGGTCTTCGAGCAGTACTTC. Translation: CASSQDQVFEQYF.

The chain links TRBV6-1 to TRBJ1-2; 11 nucleotides agree with TRBD1. Germline CDR1 reads MNHNS; CDR2 reads SASEGT. This CDR3 contains 16 residues. The J segment lost 8 bases and the V segment lost 4 bases, leaving 12 bases of the junction unmatched. The CDR3 DNA follows: TGTGCCAGCAGTGGGGACAGGGGGGGCTTTCCGTGGGGCTACACCTTC. Amino acid sequence: CASSGDRGGFPWGYTF.

The V and J genes are TRBV7-8 and TRBJ1-5; D not certain. This CDR3 contains 14 residues. Germline loops: CDR1 SGHVS, CDR2 FQNEAQ. Trimming pared 1 base from V and 4 bases from J, leaving 8 bases between. The CDR3 here is CASSLEASNQPQHF. CDR3 bases: TGTGCCAGCAGCTTAGAGGCCTCGAATCAGCCCCAGCATTTT.

This chain uses TRBV10-3 with TRBJ2-6; TRBD2 is a possible D gene (5 bases). The V gene lost 3 bases and the J gene lost 0 bases, with 18 bases spanning the gap. The CDR3 has 19 amino acids. Germline V gives CDR1 ENHRY, CDR2 SYGVKD. The CDR3 sequence is CAISDSLLTGSSGANVLTF. The CDR3 bases are TGTGCCATCAGTGACTCCTTACTGACGGGGAGCTCTGGGGCCAACGTCCTGACTTTC.

This chain joins TRBV5-6 and TRBJ1-1, with TRBD1 as a possible D gene (5 bases). This CDR3 is 14 amino acids long. With 4 bases removed from V and 5 bases from J, the gap between germline ends came to 15 bases. Germline assignment: CDR1 SGHDT and CDR2 YYEEEE. This CDR3 reads CASSPRWDPTEAFF. The CDR3 bases are TGTGCCAGCAGCCCTAGGTGGGACCCGACTGAAGCTTTCTTT.

The chain uses TRBV4-1 and TRBJ2-1, with TRBD2 matching 12 bases. V lost 0 bases to trimming and J lost 12 bases; unmatched junction nucleotides: 12. In germline, CDR1 is MGHRA, CDR2 YSYEKL. The CDR3 totals 17 residues. The CDR3 protein is CASSQDLASGRGLGQFF. The CDR3, as DNA: TGCGCCAGCAGCCAAGATCTGGCTAGCGGGAGGGGGCTTGGGCAGTTCTTC.

This clone was observed once. The chain carries TRBV23-1 and TRBJ1-6, with 9 bases aligning to TRBD1. TRBV23-1 is sorted into the ORF group, with uncertain function. The CDR3 totals 19 residues. Trimming cost V 3 bases and J 8 bases; bases outside gene matches: 17. This CDR3 is CASSHPGGQGLLGHSPLHF. The CDR3, as DNA: TGCGCCAGCAGTCATCCGGGGGGACAGGGCCTCCTGGGCCATTCACCCCTCCACTTT.

The genes are TRBV19 and TRBJ2-1; 9 bases agree with TRBD1. Trimming cost V 3 bases and J 15 bases; bases outside gene matches: 18. Germline loops: CDR1 LNHDA, CDR2 SQIVND (reference sequence). The CDR3 extends over 16 amino acids. CDR3 bases: TGTGCCAGTAGTATGGGCACCGGACAGGGGACTTTTATGCCGTTCTTC. As protein: CASSMGTGQGTFMPFF.

This chain's CDR3 is CAISERGAQYF. The DNA of the CDR3 is TGTGCCATCAGTGAGCGCGGGGCGCAGTATTTT. The chain carries TRBV10-3 and TRBJ2-3, with D perhaps matching TRBD2 (6 bases). This CDR3 spans 11 amino acids. The V gene's germline CDR1 is ENHRY and CDR2 SYGVKD. Trimming pared 2 bases from V and 10 bases from J, leaving 7 bases between.

V usage is TRBV27 and J usage is TRBJ2-7; TRBD1 matches 7 bases. Trimming cost V 4 bases and J 4 bases; bases outside gene matches: 7. Germline V gene lookup returns CDR1 MNHEY and CDR2 SMNVEV (reference sequence). This CDR3 region has 14 residues. The CDR3 DNA reads TGTGCCAGCAGTTCCTTAACAGGGGTTTACGAGCAGTACTTC. Translated: CASSSLTGVYEQYF.

This rearrangement joins TRBV19 to TRBJ2-3, with no clear D. The CDR3 runs to 15 residues. The germline V gene has CDR1 LNHDA and CDR2 SQIVND (reference sequence). V lost 0 bases, J lost 3 bases, and 10 bases lay in between. The CDR3 bases are TGTGCCAGTAGTATAGAAGGCAGCCCAACAGATACGCAGTATTTT. Its translation: CASSIEGSPTDTQYF.

This clone has a single count. The chain has TRBV7-2 and TRBJ1-5; D gene unclear. The CDR3 is made up of 13 amino acids. Germline V gene lookup returns CDR1 SGHTA and CDR2 FQGNSA. V was clipped by 5 bases and J by 1 base, with 6 bases between them. CDR3 in DNA: TGTGCCAGCAGCCCCCGGAGCAATCAGCCCCAGCATTTT. Amino acid sequence: CASSPRSNQPQHF.

This clone was counted between two and nine times. The CDR3 sequence is CASSLQGKGDTQYF. CDR3 coding DNA: TGTGCCAGCAGTCTACAGGGTAAAGGAGATACGCAGTATTTT. The J gene is TRBJ2-3, the V gene TRBV27, with TRBD1 as a possible D gene (6 bases). The V end was cut by 5 bases, the J end by 5 bases, with 14 bases between. Germline CDR1 and CDR2: MNHEY and SMNVEV (reference sequence). The CDR3 runs 14 residues.

The rearrangement links TRBV6-6 to TRBJ1-5, with 8 nucleotides matching TRBD1. The CDR3 loop spans 14 amino acids. CDR1 MNHNY and CDR2 SVGAGI come from the germline V gene (reference sequence). Germline trimming cut 5 bases from V and 3 bases from J; bases unmatched to any gene: 3. This CDR3 reads CASSGGQDNQPQHF. The CDR3 nucleotides read TGTGCCAGCAGTGGGGGACAGGACAATCAGCCCCAGCATTTT.

There are a few counts of this clone. This chain joins TRBV5-1 and TRBJ2-3; weak D call: TRBD2 (5 bases). Germline V gene sequence: CDR1 SGHRS, CDR2 YFSETQ. This CDR3 contains 17 residues. Trimming left V 0 bases short and J 2 bases short, with 16 bases between. CDR3 loop: CASSLEFGNSYTDTQYF. CDR3 nucleotides: TGCGCCAGCAGCTTGGAATTCGGGAATAGCTACACAGATACGCAGTATTTT. Combining the CDR3 with reference TRBV5-1 and TRBJ2-3 gives the whole variable domain KAGVTQTPRYLIKTRGQQVTLSCSPISGHRSVSWYQQTPGQGLQFLFEYFSETQRNKGNFPGRFSGRQFSNSRSEMNVSTLELGDSALYLCASSLEFGNSYTDTQYFGPGTRLTVL.

Turning to this clone: Other DNA sequences in the sample encode the same CDR3. This rearrangement joins TRBV20-1 to TRBJ2-7; D may be TRBD1 (6 bases). The V gene's germline CDR1 is DFQATT and CDR2 SNEGSKA (reference sequence). The germline V and J ends were trimmed by 3 bases and 4 bases, with 7 bases remaining between them. The CDR3 consists of 11 residues. DNA of the CDR3: TGCAGTGCTAGGAGGGGGTACGAGCAGTACTTC. Its protein product is CSARRGYEQYF.

The V and J genes are TRBV9 and TRBJ2-5; TRBD2 matches at 7 bases. This CDR3 region has 14 residues. With V trimmed by 3 bases and J by 5 bases, 7 bases remained unmatched. The germline gives CDR1 SGDLS, CDR2 YYNGEE. In DNA form, the CDR3 reads TGTGCCAGCAGCGCCGGGGGGTTCGGTGAGACCCAGTACTTC. This codes for CASSAGGFGETQYF. The full variable domain, in which reference TRBV9 and TRBJ2-5 provide the parts outside the CDR3, is DSGVTQTPKHLITATGQRVTLRCSPRSGDLSVYWYQQSLDQGLQFLIQYYNGEERAKGNILERFSAQQFPDLHSELNLSSLELGDSALYFCASSAGGFGETQYFGPGTRLLVL.

The chain employs TRBV7-3 and TRBJ1-1, with D perhaps matching TRBD1 (5 bases). The CDR3 consists of 15 residues. Germline-derived CDR1 and CDR2 are SGHTA and FQGTGA. The germline V and J ends were trimmed by 1 base and 5 bases, with 14 bases remaining between them. Here the CDR3 DNA reads TGTGCCAGCAGCTTAAATGTTGGGGGGAGAACTGAAGCTTTCTTT. Residues: CASSLNVGGRTEAFF.

The CDR3 reads CASSPTTDTQYF. DNA of the CDR3: TGTGCCAGCTCACCGACCACAGATACGCAGTATTTT. The chain links TRBV18 to TRBJ2-3; no clear D gene. Germline CDR1 is KGHSH and CDR2 is LQKENI. This CDR3 has 12 amino acids. V lost 3 bases, J lost 2 bases, and 3 bases lay in between.

The J gene is TRBJ2-1, the V gene TRBV9, with 11 nucleotides matching TRBD2. Trimming took 3 bases from V and 4 from J; bases not matched to a gene: 6. Germline assignment: CDR1 SGDLS and CDR2 YYNGEE. CDR3 length: 16 amino acids. The CDR3 spells CASSEFGTSGYNEQFF. The CDR3 nucleotides are TGTGCCAGCAGCGAGTTCGGGACTAGCGGTTACAATGAGCAGTTCTTC.

This chain joins TRBV29-1 and TRBJ2-7; the match to TRBD2 covers 9 bases. V gave up 2 bases and J gave up 6 bases; unmatched junction bases: 5. CDR1 SQVTM and CDR2 ANQGSEA come from the germline V gene. The CDR3 length is 13 residues. Here the CDR3 reads CSVETGLAREQYF. The DNA of the CDR3 is TGCAGCGTTGAAACAGGACTAGCGCGCGAGCAGTACTTC.

The V gene is TRBV11-2, the J gene TRBJ2-1; no clear D. The V end lost 3 bases, the J end lost 4 bases, and 13 bases lay between the germline ends. There are 15 residues in the CDR3. Germline V gives CDR1 SGHAT, CDR2 FQNNGV. The CDR3 is CASSLTPNGYNEQFF. DNA of the CDR3: TGTGCCAGCAGCTTGACACCTAACGGGTACAATGAGCAGTTCTTC.